Listed here is a single TCR beta chain. This sample was included in a study of blood T cell repertoires in COVID-19. Across the study: The analysed material was cDNA or gDNA that came from T cells, B-cell-depleted T cells, or PBMCs.

Assay used: immunoSEQ multiplex PCR; TCRdb lists only in-frame clones, some missing. The sample shows roughly 300,000 clones, around 87% of them seen only once. Germline V gives CDR1 LGHDT, CDR2 YNNKEL (reference sequence). The CDR3 consists of 16 residues. V lost 0 bases, J lost 3 bases, and 14 bases lay in between. Adults between roughly 18 and 89 years of age took part from under 25 US areas. Assignment of participants to cohorts was predicated upon participant-reported clinical history. The recovered donors of Cohort 3 showed two negative PCRs, clearance, or symptom resolution. The gene calls are TRBV3-1 (or the pseudogene TRBV3-2) and TRBJ1-2, with D perhaps matching TRBD1 (6 bases). The material sequenced was PBMCs or T cells enriched from blood (not recorded which). This TCR derives from a woman aged 25-40 years who had recovered from COVID-19. The CDR3 DNA is TGTGCCAGCAGCCAAGATATGGCCAGGGGTGACTATGGCTACACCTTC. Protein product: CASSQDMARGDYGYTF.